Each of the 21 T cell receptor beta chains below was sequenced from the same sample in a study of cytomegalovirus exposure and HLA in healthy donors (dated by TCRdb to 2015 to 2018). Libraries were constructed by the immunoSEQ multiplex PCR assay. This is the immuneACCESS table as TCRdb keeps it, with only in-frame sequences that have V and J called. A part of the clones is gone; compared with another copy, unresolved V genes explain less than half, and the rest is unexplained. In all, the sample holds 100,000 to 150,000 clones, and about 91% of those were seen once. The ten largest make up less than 1.5% of the sample. Sequenced sample: PBMCs. These receptors came from a woman under 30 in good health and CMV-seronegative.

In its sample, this clone was seen once. The rearrangement links TRBV5-8 to TRBJ1-1; the match to TRBD1 covers 7 bases. The CDR3 extends over 15 amino acids. V shed 0 bases, J shed 4 bases, and the junction held 6 bases outside the gene matches. Germline V gene data show CDR1 as SGHTS and CDR2 as YDEGEE. The CDR3 loop reads CASSLGQGGVTEAFF. As DNA, the CDR3 is TGTGCCAGCAGCTTGGGACAGGGTGGGGTCACTGAAGCTTTCTTT.

The rearrangement uses TRBV5-6 and TRBJ2-1, with 7 bases aligning to TRBD1. The CDR3 covers 14 residues. V lost 4 bases, J lost 5 bases, and 6 bases stayed unmatched. The germline V gene encodes CDR1 SGHDT and CDR2 YYEEEE. The CDR3, as DNA: TGTGCCAGCAGCCCGGACAGGATTGACAATGAGCAGTTCTTC. It codes for CASSPDRIDNEQFF.

This clone was counted a single time. The chain combines TRBV27 with TRBJ2-7; TRBD1 aligns across 9 bases. Germline CDR1 is MNHEY and CDR2 is SMNVEV (reference sequence). After removal of 4 bases from V and 6 bases from J, the junction contained 7 bases not matched to a gene. The CDR3 is 14 residues long. DNA of the CDR3: TGTGCCAGCAGTTCCGGGACAGGGTTCCCCGAGCAGTACTTC. Translating gives CASSSGTGFPEQYF.

The chain employs TRBV7-8 and TRBJ2-1; 7 bases are shared with TRBD2. V lost 5 bases and J lost 0; bases outside the gene matches: 7. The CDR3 is 16 amino acids. Germline lookup yields CDR1 SGHVS and CDR2 FQNEAQ. The CDR3 region is CASSSTSESSYNEQFF. The CDR3 bases are TGTGCCAGCAGCAGTACTAGCGAAAGCTCCTACAATGAGCAGTTCTTC.

The chain is built from TRBV30 and TRBJ2-5, with 7 bases identical to TRBD2. Losses at the gene ends were 0 bases for V and 5 bases for J; bases not matched to a gene: 3. The CDR3 loop spans 13 amino acids. Germline loops: CDR1 GTSNPN, CDR2 SVGIG (reference sequence). DNA for the CDR3: TGTGCCTGGAGTGTACTTAGCGGGGAGACCCAGTACTTC. Protein product: CAWSVLSGETQYF.

The rearrangement joins TRBV4-1 to TRBJ1-3; no reliable D call. This CDR3 contains 15 residues. Per germline, CDR1 MGHRA and CDR2 YSYEKL. V shed 0 bases and J shed 0 bases, with 6 bases lying between them. CDR3 loop: CASSQEPYSGNTIYF. The CDR3 DNA sequence: TGCGCCAGCAGCCAAGAGCCCTACTCTGGAAACACCATATATTTT.

This clone was recorded only once. The rearrangement links TRBV28 to TRBJ2-7; 7 positions match TRBD2. This CDR3 has 13 amino acids. The V gene's germline CDR1 is MDHEN and CDR2 SYDVKM. After removal of 6 bases from V and 7 bases from J, the junction contained 9 bases not matched to a gene. CDR3 region: CASSLTSFFEQYV. In DNA form, the CDR3 reads TGTGCCAGCAGCTTGACTAGCTTTTTTGAGCAGTACGTC.

This chain connects TRBV29-1 to TRBJ1-5; D is possibly TRBD1 (6 bases). V was pared by 4 bases and J by 5 bases, with 12 bases between. The CDR3 totals 13 residues. From germline, CDR1 is SQVTM and CDR2 ANQGSEA. In DNA form, the CDR3 reads TGCAGCGTTGGCAGGGGACGAGATCAGCCCCAGCATTTT. Translated, it gives CSVGRGRDQPQHF. The whole variable domain, remainder taken from reference TRBV29-1 and TRBJ1-5, is SAVISQKPSRDICQRGTSLTIQCQVDSQVTMMFWYRQQPGQSLTLIATANQGSEATYESGFVIDKFPISRPNLTFSTLTVSNMSPEDSSIYLCSVGRGRDQPQHFGDGTRLSIL.

The V gene is TRBV6-5, the J gene TRBJ2-5, with D possibly matching TRBD2 (5 bases). CDR3 size: 12 residues. Trimming cost V 8 bases and J 2 bases, with 9 bases left between them. CDR1 is MNHEY and CDR2 is SVGAGI in the germline V gene. The CDR3 sequence is CASGGAQETQYF. CDR3 in DNA: TGTGCCAGCGGAGGAGCTCAAGAGACCCAGTACTTC.

In DNA form, the CDR3 reads TGTGCCAGCAAGACAGGGGAGGACACTGAAGCTTTCTTT. Amino acid sequence: CASKTGEDTEAFF. The V gene is TRBV18, the J gene TRBJ1-1; 8 nucleotides match TRBD1. The CDR3 is 13 residues long. Germline V gene lookup returns CDR1 KGHSH and CDR2 LQKENI. V shed 8 bases and J 3 bases; nucleotides not matched to a gene: 5.

The gene calls are TRBV10-3 and TRBJ2-7; 7 bases fit TRBD1. CDR3 length equals 15 residues. Germline lookup yields CDR1 ENHRY and CDR2 SYGVKD. With V trimmed by 5 bases and J by 0 bases, 7 bases remained unmatched. The CDR3 protein is CAISPGQVSSYEQYV. The CDR3 DNA reads TGTGCCATCAGTCCCGGACAGGTCAGCTCCTACGAGCAGTACGTC.

This clone was seen just once. The CDR3 loop is CASSMGSLAATGELFF. The CDR3 coding sequence is TGTGCCAGTAGTATGGGATCTCTAGCGGCAACCGGGGAGCTGTTTTTT. V and J are TRBV19 and TRBJ2-2; TRBD2 aligns across 7 bases. Germline V gene sequence: CDR1 LNHDA, CDR2 SQIVND (reference sequence). V was clipped by 3 bases and J by 5 bases; unmatched bases: 9. The CDR3 has 16 residues.

The chain links TRBV10-3 to TRBJ2-1; maybe TRBD2 (5 bases). CDR3 length: 11 residues. Trimming cost V 4 bases and J 8 bases, with 6 bases left between them. Germline-derived CDR1 and CDR2 are ENHRY and SYGVKD. CDR3 in amino acids: CAISARDEQFF. DNA of the CDR3: TGTGCCATCAGTGCGAGGGATGAGCAGTTCTTC.

The V call is TRBV6-7, the J call TRBJ1-5; D is perhaps TRBD1 (6 bases). TRBV6-7 is an ORF for which the function is uncertain. Trimming left V 2 bases short and J 2 bases short, with 25 bases between. The CDR3 length is 20 residues. This chain's CDR3 is CASSYPRGHPFQRGNQPQHF. Written as DNA, the CDR3 is TGTGCCAGCAGTTACCCTCGGGGACACCCATTTCAACGGGGCAATCAGCCCCAGCATTTT.

The J gene is TRBJ2-5, the V gene TRBV9, with TRBD2 identical over 13 bases. This CDR3 has 16 residues. V lost 3 bases, J lost 2 bases, and 4 bases stayed unmatched. Germline CDR1 and CDR2: SGDLS and YYNGEE. CDR3 nucleotides: TGTGCCAGCAGCGGACTGGGACTAGCGGGACAAGAGACCCAGTACTTC. As protein: CASSGLGLAGQETQYF.

The chain uses TRBV6-5 and TRBJ1-4; TRBD1 matches at 10 bases. The V segment lost 5 bases and the J segment 7 bases; nucleotides outside the gene matches: 4. The CDR3 consists of 14 residues. Germline CDR1 and CDR2: MNHEY and SVGAGI. The CDR3 region is CASSRTGGSEKLFF. CDR3 nucleotide sequence: TGTGCCAGCAGTAGGACAGGGGGGAGTGAAAAACTGTTTTTT.

The chain couples TRBV6-5 to TRBJ1-4; 9 bases line up with TRBD1. The CDR3 extends over 14 amino acids. Germline values: CDR1 MNHEY, CDR2 SVGAGI. The V segment lost 6 bases and the J segment 8 bases; nucleotides outside the gene matches: 7. CDR3 in DNA: TGTGCCAGCAGGAGCACAGGGGGCGGGGAAAAACTGTTTTTT. It yields the protein CASRSTGGGEKLFF.

In DNA form, the CDR3 reads TGTGCCAGCAGAACGACAGGGGAGGCCGGGGAGCTGTTTTTT. Protein product: CASRTTGEAGELFF. The genes are TRBV2 and TRBJ2-2; 8 bases line up with TRBD1. This CDR3 is built from 14 residues. The junction had 6 bases not matched to a gene; V was cut back by 6 bases and J by 6 bases. From germline, CDR1 is SNHLY and CDR2 FYNNEI.

This chain joins TRBV11-2 and TRBJ2-3; D is possibly TRBD1 (6 bases). V lost 5 bases, J lost 0 bases, and 12 bases lay in between. This CDR3 contains 15 residues. Per germline, CDR1 SGHAT and CDR2 FQNNGV. The CDR3 DNA follows: TGTGCCAGCAGCGAACAAGGACAGAGCACAGATACGCAGTATTTT. Protein product: CASSEQGQSTDTQYF.

The chain combines TRBV27 with TRBJ2-7; D unresolved. V dropped 0 bases and J dropped 1 base, with 10 bases sitting between them. The CDR3 loop spans 15 amino acids. The germline gives CDR1 MNHEY, CDR2 SMNVEV (reference sequence). The CDR3 reads CASSLSPFQSYEQYF. In DNA form, the CDR3 reads TGTGCCAGCAGTTTATCCCCCTTTCAGTCCTACGAGCAGTACTTC.

The chain has TRBV27 and TRBJ1-2; 10 bases are shared with TRBD1. The CDR3 has 15 residues. V shed 5 bases and J 4 bases; nucleotides not matched to a gene: 7. Germline values: CDR1 MNHEY, CDR2 SMNVEV (reference sequence). The DNA for the CDR3 is TGTGCCAGCAGTCAGTCCGGGACAGGGGTCTATGGCTACACCTTC. Residues: CASSQSGTGVYGYTF.